These 20 T cell receptor beta chains share one sample of origin, sequenced in a study of cytomegalovirus exposure and HLA in healthy donors. The PCR contained 60 Vbeta and 13 Jbeta primers. Assay used: immunoSEQ multiplex PCR; TCRdb lists only in-frame clones, some missing. The data contain about 190,000 clones, roughly 87% of them singletons. Sequencing used PBMCs. These receptors were obtained from a boy aged 2-15 years in good health and CMV-seronegative.

CDR3 in amino acids: CASSLGTSAGGFYEQYF. CDR3 coding DNA: TGCGCCAGCAGCTTGGGGACCTCCGCGGGGGGGTTCTACGAGCAGTACTTC. The chain is built from TRBV5-1 and TRBJ2-7; 9 bases align to TRBD2. CDR1 SGHRS and CDR2 YFSETQ come from the germline V gene. CDR3 length equals 17 residues. J lost 3 bases, V lost 0 bases, and 10 bases had no gene match.

Turning to this clone: A read error may account for a junction end that differs from germline. The rearrangement joins TRBV7-9 to TRBJ2-1, with TRBD1 as a possible D gene (6 bases). This CDR3 region has 16 residues. The V gene's germline CDR1 is SEHNR and CDR2 FQNEAQ (reference sequence). The CDR3 is CSSSLGTGILHNEQFF. CDR3 in DNA: TGTTCCAGCAGCTTAGGAACAGGGATTCTCCACAATGAGCAGTTCTTC.

The V and J genes are TRBV5-1 and TRBJ2-3, with 8 nucleotides matching TRBD1. The V gene end was trimmed by 4 bases and the J gene end by 4 bases; junction bases not matched to a gene: 8. The CDR3 loop spans 15 amino acids. Per the germline V gene, CDR1 is SGHRS and CDR2 is YFSETQ. The CDR3 nucleotides read TGCGCCAGCAGCCCAATGACAGGGGTTTCAGATACGCAGTATTTT. Translated: CASSPMTGVSDTQYF.

The rearrangement joins TRBV30 to TRBJ1-5, with 10 bases matching TRBD1. V shed 2 bases and J 7 bases; nucleotides not matched to a gene: 5. Per germline, CDR1 GTSNPN and CDR2 SVGIG (reference sequence). The CDR3 has 14 amino acids. The CDR3 DNA is TGTGCCTGGAGTCCCGGGACAGGGGTGCAGCCCCAGCATTTT. It translates to CAWSPGTGVQPQHF. The complete variable domain, with remaining parts taken from reference TRBV30 and TRBJ1-5, reads SQTIHQWPATLVQPVGSPLSLECTVEGTSNPNLYWYRQAAGRGLQLLFYSVGIGQISSEVPQNLSASRPQDRQFILSSKKLLLSDSGFYLCAWSPGTGVQPQHFGDGTRLSIL.

J is TRBJ2-7 and V is TRBV4-1; 12 bases match TRBD1. CDR1 and CDR2 (germline): MGHRA, YSYEKL. CDR3 length: 16 residues. With 4 bases clipped from V and 6 bases from J, the junction kept 10 bases outside the gene matches. The CDR3 reads CASSLRTGTGGREQYF. The CDR3 DNA reads TGCGCCAGCAGCCTTCGGACCGGGACAGGGGGCCGCGAGCAGTACTTC.

V and J are TRBV9 and TRBJ2-7; TRBD1 is a possible D gene (5 bases). The CDR3 length is 14 residues. Germline V CDR1 and CDR2: SGDLS, YYNGEE. The ends were cut back, 0 bases at V and 3 bases at J, with 10 bases in the middle. DNA for the CDR3: TGTGCCAGCAGCGTAGGGGGCCCCAGCTACGAGCAGTACTTC. Protein: CASSVGGPSYEQYF.

The gene calls are TRBV5-5 and TRBJ2-7; tentative D call: TRBD2 (6 bases). This CDR3 comprises 14 residues. The V and J ends lost 5 bases and 6 bases respectively, with 18 bases between them. Germline V gives CDR1 SGHKS, CDR2 YYEKEE (reference sequence). The CDR3 sequence: CASRQTGLPSEQYF. The CDR3 bases are TGTGCCAGCAGACAGACGGGACTGCCCTCCGAGCAGTACTTC.

This chain connects TRBV5-4 to TRBJ2-7, with D possibly matching TRBD2 (5 bases). The CDR3 length is 15 residues. Germline V gene data show CDR1 as SGHNT and CDR2 as YYREEE (reference sequence). Trimming pared 5 bases from V and 0 bases from J, leaving 15 bases between. This CDR3 is CASRDLARSSYEQYF. The CDR3 DNA follows: TGTGCCAGCAGAGATTTAGCGAGGAGCTCCTACGAGCAGTACTTC.

This clone showed up just a few times. The chain is built from TRBV5-6 and TRBJ2-7; D is ambiguous. This CDR3 has 11 residues. Germline V gene lookup returns CDR1 SGHDT and CDR2 YYEEEE. V lost 4 bases and J 4 bases, leaving 6 bases between the germline ends. CDR3 coding DNA: TGTGCCAGCAGCCGGAGTTACGAGCAGTACTTC. Amino acids: CASSRSYEQYF.

The rearrangement joins TRBV6-5 to TRBJ2-7, with 7 bases that match TRBD2. The CDR3 length is 14 residues. V dropped 6 bases and J dropped 3; count of bases not matched to a gene: 8. Germline V lookup: CDR1 MNHEY, CDR2 SVGAGI. The CDR3 nucleotides read TGTGCCAGCAGGCGCGGGGGTGGCGGCTACGAGCAGTACTTC. Protein: CASRRGGGGYEQYF.

The V and J genes are TRBV9 and TRBJ2-3, with D uncertain. Trimming took off 0 bases at V and 2 bases at J, with 10 bases between the two ends. CDR3 length: 15 residues. In germline, CDR1 is SGDLS, CDR2 YYNGEE. CDR3 sequence (DNA): TGTGCCAGCAGCGTAGCAGCGAGCGCCACAGATACGCAGTATTTT. Its protein is CASSVAASATDTQYF. The entire variable domain, with the rest obtained from reference TRBV9 and TRBJ2-3, is as follows: DSGVTQTPKHLITATGQRVTLRCSPRSGDLSVYWYQQSLDQGLQFLIQYYNGEERAKGNILERFSAQQFPDLHSELNLSSLELGDSALYFCASSVAASATDTQYFGPGTRLTVL.

The chain links TRBV2 to TRBJ2-5; D gene uncertain. The V gene lost 3 bases and the J gene lost 4 bases, with 15 bases spanning the gap. The CDR3 runs to 15 residues. CDR1 is SNHLY, CDR2 FYNNEI, per germline. CDR3: CASSEAVNNGETQYF. Here the CDR3 DNA reads TGTGCCAGCAGTGAGGCTGTCAATAATGGAGAGACCCAGTACTTC. Using reference TRBV2 and TRBJ2-5 for the parts outside the CDR3, the full variable domain is EPEVTQTPSHQVTQMGQEVILRCVPISNHLYFYWYRQILGQKVEFLVSFYNNEISEKSEIFDDQFSVERPDGSNFTLKIRSTKLEDSAMYFCASSEAVNNGETQYFGPGTRLLVL.

The chain carries TRBV7-8 and TRBJ2-1; no clear D gene. The germline gives CDR1 SGHVS, CDR2 FQNEAQ. V was pared by 2 bases and J by 1 base, with 9 bases between. The CDR3 consists of 15 residues. The CDR3 region is CASSLFLISYNEQFF. The DNA of the CDR3 is TGTGCCAGCAGCTTATTCCTTATTTCCTACAATGAGCAGTTCTTC.

The chain couples TRBV18 to TRBJ1-1; unclear D gene. Deletions cut 4 bases from V and 7 bases from J, with 16 bases between. CDR1 and CDR2 from the germline V gene are KGHSH and LQKENI. The CDR3 loop spans 14 amino acids. CDR3 nucleotide sequence: TGTGCCAGCTCACGCGAGTCCCCCGGGAGTGAAGCTTTCTTT. This sequence encodes CASSRESPGSEAFF.

V is TRBV27 and J is TRBJ2-7; D is unclear. Trimming left V 4 bases short and J 4 bases short, with 8 bases between. Germline CDR1 reads MNHEY; CDR2 reads SMNVEV (reference sequence). The CDR3 runs 12 residues. CDR3 nucleotides: TGTGCCAGCAGTTCAAACAATTACGAGCAGTACTTC. It encodes CASSSNNYEQYF.

The chain has TRBV6-1 and TRBJ2-2; D perhaps matches TRBD1 (6 bases). Germline V gene data show CDR1 as MNHNS and CDR2 as SASEGT. The length of the CDR3 is 15 residues. Trimming took 1 base from V and 2 from J, leaving 8 bases between them. The CDR3 reads CASSEGTDNTGELFF. In nucleotides, the CDR3 is TGTGCCAGCAGTGAAGGGACAGATAACACCGGGGAGCTGTTTTTT.

The V gene is TRBV29-1, the J gene TRBJ1-1; TRBD1 matches 7 bases. The J segment lost 5 bases and the V segment lost 5 bases, leaving 11 bases of the junction unmatched. In germline, CDR1 is SQVTM, CDR2 ANQGSEA. This CDR3 is built from 14 residues. CDR3: CSVHTMTGLTEAFF. The CDR3 DNA follows: TGCAGCGTTCACACTATGACAGGGTTAACTGAAGCTTTCTTT.

The chain links TRBV18 to TRBJ2-1; TRBD1 matches 9 bases. CDR3 length: 15 residues. The J segment lost 4 bases and the V segment lost 8 bases, leaving 9 bases of the junction unmatched. CDR1 and CDR2 (germline): KGHSH, LQKENI. CDR3 DNA: TGTGCCAGCACCGCCGGGACAGGGATGTACAATGAGCAGTTCTTC. This sequence encodes CASTAGTGMYNEQFF.

The chain is built from TRBV18 and TRBJ1-6; 7 nucleotides agree with TRBD1. Germline CDR1 reads KGHSH; CDR2 reads LQKENI. Germline trimming cut 2 bases from V and 8 bases from J; bases unmatched to any gene: 6. The CDR3 contains 15 residues. CDR3 bases: TGTGCCAGCTCACCAGGAAGTACAGGGGATTCACCCCTCCACTTT. Translated: CASSPGSTGDSPLHF.

This clone was picked up a small number of times. The chain combines TRBV19 with TRBJ1-1; D gene ambiguous. Trimming left V 7 bases short and J 1 base short, with 10 bases between. Germline-derived CDR1 and CDR2 are LNHDA and SQIVND (reference sequence). The CDR3 extends over 13 amino acids. CDR3 nucleotide sequence: TGTGCCAGTAACCCGGAGACGAACACTGAAGCTTTCTTT. This encodes CASNPETNTEAFF.